What follows are 20 T cell receptor beta chains derived from one specimen sequenced in a study of identical twins. TCRdb re-called the 5' RACE reads through MiXCR, storing one row per CDR3 protein. Of around 500,000 distinct CDR3 sequences in the sample, 14% were seen once. The same sample was also used in a study of yellow fever vaccine responses in identical twins.

Sequenced input: CD4+ T cells sorted from blood. The receptor set was obtained from a woman between 18 and 29 years old in good health.

Only a few counts were recorded for this clonotype. The V and J genes are TRBV10-3 and TRBJ2-1, with 13 bases that match TRBD2. V lost 8 bases to trimming and J lost 5 bases; unmatched junction nucleotides: 3. CDR3 length equals 14 residues. Germline values: CDR1 ENHRY, CDR2 SYGVKD. CDR3 loop: CAISGTSGDNEQFF. The CDR3 DNA follows: TGTGCCATCTCCGGGACTAGCGGGGACAATGAGCAGTTCTTC.

This clonotype has only a few counts. This sequence joins TRBV20-1 and TRBJ2-3; 9 bases fit TRBD2. This CDR3 spans 14 amino acids. V was pared by 6 bases and J by 1 base, with 5 bases of the junction left unmatched. Germline V gene lookup returns CDR1 DFQATT and CDR2 SNEGSKA (reference sequence). The CDR3 DNA is TGCAGTGCCTCTAGCGGGGATGGCACAGATACGCAGTATTTT. As protein: CSASSGDGTDTQYF.

In its sample, this clonotype was seen many times. This chain connects TRBV4-3 to TRBJ2-7; D may match TRBD1 or TRBD2 (6 bases each). Per the germline V gene, CDR1 is LGHNA and CDR2 is YSLEER. The germline V and J ends were trimmed by 4 bases and 5 bases, with 18 bases remaining between them. There are 15 residues in the CDR3. The CDR3 nucleotides read TGCGCCAGCAGCCTCGGGGGCGAGTCTTGGGACGAGCAGTACTTC. Residues: CASSLGGESWDEQYF.

This sequence joins TRBV29-1 and TRBJ1-5; 7 positions match TRBD1. This CDR3 spans 14 amino acids. V lost 4 bases, J lost 2 bases, and 5 bases stayed unmatched. The germline V gene encodes CDR1 SQVTM and CDR2 ANQGSEA. CDR3 DNA: TGCAGCGTTGTTGTTACAGGGGGCAATCAGCCCCAGCATTTT. It specifies CSVVVTGGNQPQHF. The full variable domain, completed using reference TRBV29-1 and TRBJ1-5, is SAVISQKPSRDICQRGTSLTIQCQVDSQVTMMFWYRQQPGQSLTLIATANQGSEATYESGFVIDKFPISRPNLTFSTLTVSNMSPEDSSIYLCSVVVTGGNQPQHFGDGTRLSIL.

V is TRBV27 and J is TRBJ2-1; the D call may be TRBD1 or TRBD2 (5 bases each). This CDR3 region has 14 residues. The V end was cut by 3 bases, the J end by 2 bases, with 8 bases between. Germline V lookup: CDR1 MNHEY, CDR2 SMNVEV (reference sequence). This CDR3 reads CASSFRDAYNEQFF. The CDR3 nucleotides are TGTGCCAGCAGTTTCCGGGACGCCTACAATGAGCAGTTCTTC.

The chain employs TRBV6-6 and TRBJ2-3; D may be TRBD2 (5 bases). Germline-derived CDR1 and CDR2 are MNHNY and SVGAGI (reference sequence). The CDR3 spans 13 residues. Trimming took off 6 bases at V and 2 bases at J, with 9 bases between the two ends. The CDR3 DNA follows: TGTGCCAGCAGCGGGGTCCTCACAGATACGCAGTATTTT. This gives the protein CASSGVLTDTQYF.

This chain connects TRBV7-2 to TRBJ2-1; the match to TRBD1 covers 7 bases. With V trimmed by 2 bases and J by 9 bases, 7 bases remained unmatched. Germline CDR1 and CDR2: SGHTA and FQGNSA. CDR3 length: 14 residues. The DNA of the CDR3 is TGTGCCAGCAGCTTACGAGGACAGGCGGCTGAGCAGTTCTTC. Translating gives CASSLRGQAAEQFF. The full variable domain, in which reference TRBV7-2 and TRBJ2-1 provide the parts outside the CDR3, is GAGVSQSPSNKVTEKGKDVELRCDPISGHTALYWYRQSLGQGLEFLIYFQGNSAPDKSGLPSDRFSAERTGGSVSTLTIQRTQQEDSAVYLCASSLRGQAAEQFFGPGTRLTVL.

There are a few counts of this clonotype. The chain combines TRBV12-3 or TRBV12-4 with TRBJ1-2; D uncertain. The CDR3 is made up of 13 amino acids. The V end was cut by 3 bases, the J end by 4 bases, with 9 bases between. CDR3 DNA: TGTGCCAGCAGTTTCTCCTCCCCCTATGGCTACACCTTC. This translates into CASSFSSPYGYTF.

This sequence joins TRBV5-1 and TRBJ2-7; 14 nucleotides agree with TRBD2. The trim removed 5 bases at V and 5 bases at J, leaving 3 bases unmatched. Germline V gene sequence: CDR1 SGHRS, CDR2 YFSETQ. The CDR3 is 14 amino acids. The CDR3 sequence is CASRTSGGVDEQYF. The CDR3 bases are TGCGCCAGCAGGACTAGCGGGGGGGTGGACGAGCAGTACTTC. Full variable domain (outside the CDR3, taken from reference TRBV5-1 and TRBJ2-7): KAGVTQTPRYLIKTRGQQVTLSCSPISGHRSVSWYQQTPGQGLQFLFEYFSETQRNKGNFPGRFSGRQFSNSRSEMNVSTLELGDSALYLCASRTSGGVDEQYFGPGTRLTVT.

This clonotype was observed at least ten times. The chain combines TRBV20-1 with TRBJ1-4; perhaps TRBD1 as D (5 bases). CDR3 length equals 12 residues. The V end lost 3 bases, the J end lost 6 bases, and 8 bases lay between the germline ends. Per the germline V gene, CDR1 is DFQATT and CDR2 is SNEGSKA (reference sequence). CDR3 coding DNA: TGCAGTGCTAGGGGGGTAGATGAAAAACTGTTTTTT. Its translation is CSARGVDEKLFF.

This clonotype was found a few times. One end of the junction is discordant with germline, which a read error may explain. The chain couples TRBV7-7 to TRBJ2-2; TRBD2 is a possible D gene (5 bases). The V gene's germline CDR1 is SSHAT and CDR2 FNYEAQ (reference sequence). The CDR3 has 13 residues. The CDR3 DNA follows: TGTGCTAGCAGCTCTTGGGAGACCGGGGAGCTGTTTTTT. This sequence encodes CASSSWETGELFF.

The rearrangement links TRBV7-3 to TRBJ2-3; possibly TRBD2 for D (6 bases). Germline CDR1 is SGHTA and CDR2 is FQGTGA. Trimming shortened V by 5 bases and J by 4 bases, and 10 bases separated the two germline ends. The CDR3 totals 13 residues. CDR3 amino acids: CASSPRGSDTQYF. CDR3 DNA sequence: TGTGCCAGCAGCCCTCGGGGGTCAGATACGCAGTATTTT.

This clonotype came up many times. J is TRBJ2-3 and V is TRBV7-9, with 10 bases aligning to TRBD2. From germline, CDR1 is SEHNR and CDR2 FQNEAQ (reference sequence). J was trimmed by 2 bases and V by 6 bases; bases with no gene match: 2. This CDR3 has 14 amino acids. CDR3 nucleotides: TGTGCCAGCAGACTAGCGGGGTACACAGATACGCAGTATTTT. Residues: CASRLAGYTDTQYF.

This clonotype was recorded a few times. This chain joins TRBV6-1 and TRBJ2-2; D is undetermined. CDR1 MNHNS and CDR2 SASEGT come from the germline V gene. Trimming took off 8 bases at V and 4 bases at J, with 11 bases between the two ends. There are 13 residues in the CDR3. Here the CDR3 reads CASWASSTGELFF. CDR3 coding DNA: TGTGCCAGCTGGGCATCAAGCACCGGGGAGCTGTTTTTT.

This clonotype was detected only a few times. The chain has TRBV5-1 and TRBJ2-2; D possibly matches TRBD1 or TRBD2 (5 bases each). V lost 3 bases and J 4 bases, leaving 19 bases between the germline ends. CDR1 and CDR2 from the germline V gene are SGHRS and YFSETQ. The CDR3 covers 17 residues. This chain's CDR3 is CASSSSSPPRGTGELFF. The CDR3 DNA reads TGCGCCAGCAGCTCCAGCAGTCCCCCGAGGGGCACCGGGGAGCTGTTTTTT.

The V and J genes are TRBV7-2 and TRBJ2-7, with D possibly being TRBD1 or TRBD2 (5 bases each). The CDR3 is made up of 13 amino acids. V dropped 5 bases and J dropped 8 bases, with 16 bases sitting between them. Germline V gene lookup returns CDR1 SGHTA and CDR2 FQGNSA. Here the CDR3 DNA reads TGTGCCAGCAGCCCCGGGACCGCGAGACAGCAGTACTTC. This gives the protein CASSPGTARQQYF.

The V call is TRBV20-1, the J call TRBJ2-1; 9 positions match TRBD1. The CDR3 spans 13 residues. Trimming took 6 bases from V and 4 from J; bases not matched to a gene: 4. Germline V gene lookup returns CDR1 DFQATT and CDR2 SNEGSKA (reference sequence). CDR3 sequence (DNA): TGCAGTGCCCCGACAGGGGGGTACAATGAGCAGTTCTTC. As protein: CSAPTGGYNEQFF.

The chain combines TRBV24-1 with TRBJ2-3, with 7 nucleotides matching TRBD2. CDR3 length equals 16 residues. The V and J ends lost 3 bases and 3 bases, in that order; junction bases with no gene match: 8. Germline loops: CDR1 KGHDR, CDR2 SFDVKD. CDR3 sequence reads: CATSDTHAGDTDTQYF. For the CDR3, the DNA is TGTGCCACCAGTGATACGCACGCGGGGGATACAGATACGCAGTATTTT.

This clonotype came up a few times. The V gene is TRBV20-1, the J gene TRBJ2-3; 9 nucleotides match TRBD2. The CDR3 covers 15 residues. With 0 bases clipped from V and 2 bases from J, the junction kept 3 bases outside the gene matches. Looked up from germline, CDR1 is DFQATT and CDR2 is SNEGSKA (reference sequence). The CDR3 DNA reads TGCAGTGCTAGAGATAGCGGGGGCCTCACAGATACGCAGTATTTT. Protein sequence: CSARDSGGLTDTQYF.

This clonotype was recorded at least ten times. The chain recombines TRBV14 with TRBJ2-1; a weak D match, TRBD2 (5 bases). Germline V gives CDR1 SGHDN, CDR2 FVKESK. The CDR3 spans 16 residues. The V end lost 0 bases, the J end lost 2 bases, and 11 bases lay between the germline ends. The CDR3 loop is CASSQDRGLTYNEQFF. The CDR3 nucleotides read TGTGCCAGCAGCCAAGATCGGGGATTAACCTACAATGAGCAGTTCTTC.